This T cell receptor beta chain was retrieved from a study of beta chain features in type 1 diabetes. Study-wide background: The samples had roughly 110,000,000 sorted cells examined in all. Findings and caveats of the study: When VDJ junctions were examined, type 1 diabetes patients showed fewer insertions and more deletions. TCRB repertoires of naive, central memory and Treg cells appeared more similar among patients than among healthy donors. There was a moderate but significant shortening of TCRB CDR3s in all four CD4+ subsets of Type 1 diabetes patients. No resolution was reached here on whether HLA type influences TCRB rearrangement.

This clone was detected once. Its matching antigen is unknown. The isolated RNA, all of it, was reverse transcribed, so expressed TCRB transcripts were what got sequenced. The repertoire was sequenced with immunoSEQ multiplex PCR; TCRdb's copy has only in-frame clones and lacks some. Of some 700,000 clones listed, 13% are singletons. Per germline, CDR1 SGHRS and CDR2 YFSETQ. This CDR3 contains 15 residues. J lost 2 bases, V lost 2 bases, and 4 bases had no gene match. Sequenced material: naive CD4+ T cells from blood. This TCR came from a man between 18 and 29 years old with type 1 diabetes. The genes are TRBV5-1 and TRBJ2-7; TRBD1 matches at 10 bases. CDR3 bases: TGCGCCAGCAGCTTAGGGACAGGGGACGCCTACGAGCAGTACTTC. Translated, it gives CASSLGTGDAYEQYF.